These T cell receptor beta chains were read from a single sample in a study of blood T cell repertoires in COVID-19. TCRdb keeps only in-frame clones here, not all; method: immunoSEQ multiplex PCR. The repertoire includes some 170,000 clones, roughly 80% of them detected once, and 15% to 20% sits in the top ten. Sequences were obtained from PBMCs or T cells enriched from blood (not recorded which). These receptors were collected from a woman aged 50 to 60 who had recovered from COVID-19. CDR3s include the opening cysteine and the closing phenylalanine or tryptophan. D genes are given only for firm matches. The size of a clone is reported for some rows only, either as once, few or many, or as a class for expanded clones.

J gene	V gene	clone size	D gene	CDR3 DNA	CDR3 protein
TRBJ1-2	TRBV27	once	TRBD1	TGTGCCAGCAGTTCAACAACAGGGGAGGGCTACACCTTC	CASSSTTGEGYTF
TRBJ2-3	TRBV9	.	.	TGTGCCAGCAGTGAGGAGAGTGCAGATACGCAGTATTTT	CASSEESADTQYF
TRBJ2-3	TRBV5-4	.	TRBD2	TGTGCCAGCAGGCCCGGGACTAGCGGGAGCACAGATACGCAGTATTTT	CASRPGTSGSTDTQYF
TRBJ2-1	TRBV29-1	.	TRBD1	TGCAGCGTTGAAAAGACAGGGAATGAGCAGTTCTTC	CSVEKTGNEQFF
TRBJ1-5	TRBV27	.	TRBD1	TGTGCCAGCAGTTCCCAGGGGGCGATTCAGCCCCAGCATTTT	CASSSQGAIQPQHF
TRBJ2-5	TRBV2	.	.	TGTGCCAGCGCCCGGTACCAAGAGACCCAGTACTTC	CASARYQETQYF
TRBJ2-7	TRBV4-2	once	TRBD1	TGTGCCAGCAGCCAAACAGGCAGGGGACAGCATTACGAGCAGTACTTC	CASSQTGRGQHYEQYF
TRBJ1-2	TRBV6-6	.	.	TGTGCCACAAGGGGAGGGGTAGATGGCTACACCTTC	CATRGGVDGYTF
TRBJ2-3	TRBV27	.	TRBD1	TGTGCCAGCAGTTTAGGGGCAGGGGGCGTGACAGATACGCAGTATTTT	CASSLGAGGVTDTQYF
TRBJ1-1	TRBV7-8	.	TRBD1	TGTGCCAGCAGCACACAGGGGACCACTGAAGCTTTCTTT	CASSTQGTTEAFF
TRBJ2-7	TRBV6-1	.	TRBD1	TGTGCCAGCAGTGAGGTGGGACAGGTCCACGAGCAGTACTTC	CASSEVGQVHEQYF
TRBJ2-1	TRBV7-2	.	TRBD1	TGTGCCAGCAGCTTACGAACAGGGGATGGGGAGCAGTTCTTC	CASSLRTGDGEQFF
TRBJ2-1	TRBV5-6	once	.	TGTGCCAGCAGCTTGGGGGCCTGGCAGTTCTTC	CASSLGAWQFF
TRBJ2-7	TRBV19	.	.	TGTGCCAGTAGTATGCGGGGCTTATACGAGCAGTACTTC	CASSMRGLYEQYF
TRBJ2-7	TRBV28	.	TRBD1	TGTGCCAGCAGCCCGGGACAGGCCTACGACTTC	CASSPGQAYDF
TRBJ1-5	TRBV19	.	.	TGTGCCAGTAATGCCGCCCGGGGGATTCAGCCCCAGCATTTT	CASNAARGIQPQHF